The next 15 T cell receptor beta chains were all read from a single sample in a study of T cells in Graves' hyperthyroidism and ophthalmopathy. Amplification yielded TCR beta CDR3 regions, with RNA transcripts as the source. Using the HTBI primer set, a first-round RT-PCR was run on the TCR CDR3. TCRdb itself ran the multiplex PCR reads through MiXCR, one entry per CDR3 protein. The table includes about 180,000 distinct CDR3 sequences, 15% to 20% detected once. The sequencing sample was made of blood. Receptors were obtained from a woman aged 50 to 65 with Graves' hyperthyroidism.

Many counts were recorded for this clonotype. The genes are TRBV6-1 and TRBJ2-1; D is ambiguous. This CDR3 is 14 amino acids long. V was pared by 7 bases and J by 10 bases, with 20 bases between. Per germline, CDR1 MNHNS and CDR2 SASEGT. The DNA for the CDR3 is TGTGCCAGCATCCCTGACCGGAACTTAGGCGAGCAGTTCTTC. Its protein product is CASIPDRNLGEQFF.

This clonotype was detected only a few times. The rearrangement uses TRBV5-6 and TRBJ2-1; D call uncertain. The CDR3 spans 12 residues. V lost 4 bases to trimming and J lost 8 bases, with 10 bases between them. Germline assignment: CDR1 SGHDT and CDR2 YYEEEE. CDR3 amino acids: CASSLPRHEQFF. DNA of the CDR3: TGTGCCAGCAGCCTTCCTAGACATGAGCAGTTCTTC.

In its sample, this clonotype was seen many times. The junction departs from the called germline gene at one end, perhaps through a read error. This chain uses TRBV7-2 with TRBJ1-5; 7 bases agree with TRBD1. CDR1 and CDR2 from the germline V gene are SGHTA and FQGNSA. CDR3 length: 15 amino acids. The CDR3 DNA reads as TGTGCCAGCAGCCCCAATGTAGGGGGCAAGCAGCCCCAGCATTTT. It specifies CASSPNVGGKQPQHF.

This clonotype was observed many times. The CDR3 coding sequence is TGTGCCAGCAGCAAATACGTGCCCGGTGGAGAGACCCAGTACTTC. It codes for CASSKYVPGGETQYF. The chain has TRBV6-1 and TRBJ2-5; no clear D gene. The CDR3 length is 15 residues. Germline values: CDR1 MNHNS, CDR2 SASEGT. V was cut by 6 bases and J by 4 bases, with 18 bases left in between.

The chain combines TRBV9 with TRBJ2-4; 7 bases are shared with TRBD2. The V segment lost 2 bases and the J segment 6 bases; nucleotides outside the gene matches: 11. The CDR3 has 16 residues. CDR1 SGDLS and CDR2 YYNGEE come from the germline V gene. This CDR3 reads CASSVLPTGGRNIQYF. Written as DNA, the CDR3 is TGTGCCAGCAGCGTCCTTCCAACGGGGGGACGAAACATTCAGTACTTC.

The sample holds many counts of this clonotype. This chain links TRBV7-9 with TRBJ1-3, with D unclear. This CDR3 is 15 amino acids long. V lost 1 base and J 4 bases, leaving 11 bases between the germline ends. Germline values: CDR1 SEHNR, CDR2 FQNEAQ (reference sequence). This chain's CDR3 is CASSLDVTPGNTIYF. CDR3 nucleotide sequence: TGTGCCAGCAGCTTAGATGTGACCCCAGGAAACACCATATATTTT.

This clonotype was recorded many times. The chain carries TRBV5-1 and TRBJ2-7, with 8 positions matching TRBD1. This CDR3 contains 15 residues. The germline V gene encodes CDR1 SGHRS and CDR2 YFSETQ. V was pared by 5 bases and J by 4 bases, with 11 bases of the junction left unmatched. CDR3 loop: CASRYDRGEVYEQYF. The CDR3 DNA follows: TGCGCCAGCAGGTATGACAGGGGTGAGGTGTACGAGCAGTACTTC.

This clonotype showed up many times. The CDR3 DNA reads TGTGCCAGCGGAGGGGGCTATGACACTGAAGCTTTCTTT. Its protein is CASGGGYDTEAFF. The V gene is TRBV28, the J gene TRBJ1-1; 7 bases are a match to TRBD1. The CDR3 has 13 residues. Trimming cost V 8 bases and J 3 bases; bases outside gene matches: 6. The germline V gene encodes CDR1 MDHEN and CDR2 SYDVKM.

The sample holds many counts of this clonotype. The rearrangement links TRBV5-1 to TRBJ2-7; 13 bases are a match to TRBD2. Germline CDR1 reads SGHRS; CDR2 reads YFSETQ. This CDR3 has 15 amino acids. V lost 4 bases, J lost 3 bases, and 4 bases stayed unmatched. CDR3 amino acids: CASSELAGGLYEQYF. The CDR3 nucleotides are TGCGCCAGCAGCGAACTAGCGGGGGGGCTCTACGAGCAGTACTTC.

This clonotype was counted ten times or more. The chain is built from TRBV7-8 and TRBJ2-3, with D maybe TRBD1 (6 bases). Germline V gene data show CDR1 as SGHVS and CDR2 as FQNEAQ. This CDR3 has 15 residues. V was cut by 5 bases and J by 6 bases, with 18 bases left in between. The CDR3 DNA reads as TGTGCCAGCAGCGGCCAGGGGCGGAGCGAGGATACGCAGTATTTT. Translation: CASSGQGRSEDTQYF.

Details on this clonotype: A read error is possible here, since a much larger clone lies one base away. The gene calls are TRBV5-8 and TRBJ2-1; D is perhaps TRBD2 (7 bases). Looked up from germline, CDR1 is SGHTS and CDR2 is YDEGEE. Trimming pared 3 bases from V and 15 bases from J, leaving 19 bases between. The CDR3 runs 13 residues. The CDR3 reads CASSCPVGGALFF. CDR3 sequence (DNA): TGTGCCAGCAGCTGCCCAGTGGGGGGGGCTTTGTTCTTC.

This clonotype occurred many times. The gene calls are TRBV11-3 and TRBJ1-1, with D perhaps TRBD1 (5 bases). Germline CDR1 is SGHNT and CDR2 is YENEEA. The V end lost 0 bases, the J end lost 3 bases, and 5 bases lay between the germline ends. The CDR3 sequence is 13 residues long. The CDR3 sequence: CASSLDRDTEAFF. In DNA form, the CDR3 reads TGTGCCAGCAGCTTAGACAGGGACACTGAAGCTTTCTTT.

This clonotype was recorded at least ten times. This chain joins TRBV27 and TRBJ1-5, with 8 bases fitting TRBD1. CDR1 MNHEY and CDR2 SMNVEV come from the germline V gene (reference sequence). This CDR3 comprises 14 residues. V gave up 8 bases and J gave up 4 bases; unmatched junction bases: 7. CDR3 sequence (DNA): TGTGCCAGCGGGGACAGGATGACGAATCAGCCCCAGCATTTT. Its translation: CASGDRMTNQPQHF.

The chain recombines TRBV20-1 with TRBJ1-2; the D gene is possibly TRBD1 (6 bases). V lost 0 bases to trimming and J lost 8 bases, with 19 bases between them. The CDR3 totals 15 residues. Germline V gives CDR1 DFQATT, CDR2 SNEGSKA (reference sequence). The CDR3 here is CSARESGRGVRGYTF. Here the CDR3 DNA reads TGCAGTGCTAGAGAAAGCGGCAGGGGAGTTAGAGGCTACACCTTC.

This clonotype has a handful of counts. The rearrangement links TRBV6-1 to TRBJ2-2, with D perhaps TRBD2 (5 bases). The CDR3 is 16 amino acids. V was clipped by 6 bases and J by 4 bases, with 18 bases between them. The germline gives CDR1 MNHNS, CDR2 SASEGT. CDR3 nucleotides: TGTGCCAGCAGCCCGTGGCGGGCAGTAGGCACCGGGGAGCTGTTTTTT. Amino acids: CASSPWRAVGTGELFF.